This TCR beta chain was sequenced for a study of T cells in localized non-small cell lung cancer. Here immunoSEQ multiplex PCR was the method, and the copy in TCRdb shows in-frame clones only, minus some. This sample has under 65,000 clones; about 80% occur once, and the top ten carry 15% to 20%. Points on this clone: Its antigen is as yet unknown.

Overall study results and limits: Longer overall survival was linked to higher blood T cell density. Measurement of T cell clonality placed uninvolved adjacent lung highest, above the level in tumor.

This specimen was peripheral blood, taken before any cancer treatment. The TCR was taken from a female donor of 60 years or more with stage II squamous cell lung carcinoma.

CDR3 in DNA: TGCAGCGCGGGGGGAGGGACAGGCTATAACTATGGCTACACCTTC. Protein: CSAGGGTGYNYGYTF. This chain joins TRBV29-1 and TRBJ1-2, with 8 bases aligning to TRBD1. The germline V gene has CDR1 SQVTM and CDR2 ANQGSEA. Trimming cost V 7 bases and J 1 base; bases outside gene matches: 11. CDR3 length: 15 amino acids.